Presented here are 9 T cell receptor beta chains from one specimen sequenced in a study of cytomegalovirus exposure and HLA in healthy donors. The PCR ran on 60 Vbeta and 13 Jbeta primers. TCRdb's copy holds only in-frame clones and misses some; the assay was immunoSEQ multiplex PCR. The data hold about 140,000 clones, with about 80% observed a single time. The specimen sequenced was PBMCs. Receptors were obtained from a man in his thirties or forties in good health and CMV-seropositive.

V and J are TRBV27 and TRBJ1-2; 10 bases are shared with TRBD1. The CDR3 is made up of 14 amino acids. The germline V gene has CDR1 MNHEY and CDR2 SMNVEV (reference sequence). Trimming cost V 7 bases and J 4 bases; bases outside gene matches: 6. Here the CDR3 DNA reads TGTGCCAGCACCGCGACAGGGGGCCTCTATGGCTACACCTTC. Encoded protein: CASTATGGLYGYTF.

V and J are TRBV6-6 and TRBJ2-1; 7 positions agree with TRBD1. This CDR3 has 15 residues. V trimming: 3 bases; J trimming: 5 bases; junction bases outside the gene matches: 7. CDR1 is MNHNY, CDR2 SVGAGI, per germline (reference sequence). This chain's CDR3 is CASSYGTAANNEQFF. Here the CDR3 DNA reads TGTGCCAGCAGTTATGGGACAGCAGCAAACAATGAGCAGTTCTTC.

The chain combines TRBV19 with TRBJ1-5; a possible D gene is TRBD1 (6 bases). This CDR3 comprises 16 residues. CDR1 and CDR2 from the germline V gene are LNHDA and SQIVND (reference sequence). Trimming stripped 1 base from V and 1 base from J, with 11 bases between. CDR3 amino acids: CASSIGYRVSNQPQHF. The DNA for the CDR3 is TGTGCCAGTAGTATAGGCTACAGGGTAAGCAATCAGCCCCAGCATTTT.

CDR3 region: CASSLSGLAGADTQYF. In DNA form, the CDR3 reads TGCGCCAGCAGCTTGAGTGGCCTAGCGGGAGCAGATACGCAGTATTTT. The chain recombines TRBV5-1 with TRBJ2-3; TRBD2 matches at 10 bases. CDR1 is SGHRS, CDR2 YFSETQ, per germline. Trimming removed 1 base from V and 4 bases from J; junction bases left unmatched: 6. The CDR3 sequence is 16 residues long.

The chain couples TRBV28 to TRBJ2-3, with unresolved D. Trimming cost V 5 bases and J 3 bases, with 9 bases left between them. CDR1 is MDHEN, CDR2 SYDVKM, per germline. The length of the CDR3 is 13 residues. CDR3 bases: TGTGCCAGCAGTGCCCCTGCGACAGATACGCAGTATTTT. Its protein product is CASSAPATDTQYF.

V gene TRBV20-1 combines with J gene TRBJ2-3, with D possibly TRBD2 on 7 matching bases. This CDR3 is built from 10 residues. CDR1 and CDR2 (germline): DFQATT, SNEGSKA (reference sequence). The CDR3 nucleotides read TGCAGCGGGGGGCGGGATACGCAGTATTTT. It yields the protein CSGGRDTQYF.

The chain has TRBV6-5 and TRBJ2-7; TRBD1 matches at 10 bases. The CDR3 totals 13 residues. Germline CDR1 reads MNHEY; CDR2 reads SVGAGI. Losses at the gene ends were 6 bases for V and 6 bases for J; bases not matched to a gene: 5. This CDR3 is CASRDRGSGEQYF. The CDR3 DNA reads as TGTGCCAGCAGGGACAGGGGGTCGGGCGAGCAGTACTTC.

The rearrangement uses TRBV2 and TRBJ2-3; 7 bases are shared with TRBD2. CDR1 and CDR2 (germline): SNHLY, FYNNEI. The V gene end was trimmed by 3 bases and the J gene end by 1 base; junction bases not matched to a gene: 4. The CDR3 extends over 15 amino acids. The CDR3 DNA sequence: TGTGCCAGCAGTGATGGGGCGGGGGGCACAGATACGCAGTATTTT. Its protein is CASSDGAGGTDTQYF. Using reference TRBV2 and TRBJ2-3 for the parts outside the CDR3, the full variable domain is EPEVTQTPSHQVTQMGQEVILRCVPISNHLYFYWYRQILGQKVEFLVSFYNNEISEKSEIFDDQFSVERPDGSNFTLKIRSTKLEDSAMYFCASSDGAGGTDTQYFGPGTRLTVL.

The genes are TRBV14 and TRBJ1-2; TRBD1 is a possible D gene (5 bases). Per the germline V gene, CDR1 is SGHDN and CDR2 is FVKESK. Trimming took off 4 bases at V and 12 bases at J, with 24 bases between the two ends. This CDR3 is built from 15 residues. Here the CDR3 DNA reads TGTGCCAGCAGCCCTTTTCTCGTGACAGCAAAAGGAGACACCTTC. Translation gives CASSPFLVTAKGDTF. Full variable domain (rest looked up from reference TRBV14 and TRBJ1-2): EAGVTQFPSHSVIEKGQTVTLRCDPISGHDNLYWYRRVMGKEIKFLLHFVKESKQDESGMPNNRFLAERTGGTYSTLKVQPAELEDSGVYFCASSPFLVTAKGDTFGSGTRLTVV.